Listed below are T cell receptor beta chains from one sample, sequenced in a study of blood T cell repertoires in COVID-19. This table comes from immunoSEQ multiplex PCR, and its TCRdb copy is limited to in-frame clones, with some not included. The sample includes 250,000 to 300,000 clones, roughly 86% seen only once; the top ten take 3.5% to 4%. The sample consisted of peripheral blood. All receptors come from a man aged 18 to 30 with active or convalescent COVID-19. CDR3s include the opening cysteine and the closing phenylalanine or tryptophan. D genes are given only for firm matches.

CDR3 DNA: TGTGCCAGCAGTCGTCAGGGAACCGGGGAGCTGTTTTTT
CDR3 protein: CASSRQGTGELFF
D gene: NA
J gene: TRBJ2-2
V gene: TRBV28

CDR3 DNA: TGTGCCAGCAGCTTGATTCTAAGCAATGAGCAGTTCTTC
CDR3 protein: CASSLILSNEQFF
D gene: NA
J gene: TRBJ2-1
V gene: TRBV5-4

CDR3 DNA: TGCGCCAGCAGCCCATGGGCCCATCTTCAGCCCCAGCATTTT
CDR3 protein: CASSPWAHLQPQHF
D gene: NA
J gene: TRBJ1-5
V gene: TRBV4-1

CDR3 DNA: TGTGCCAGCTCACCGACGGAGGTGACCAATCAGCCCCAGCATTTT
CDR3 protein: CASSPTEVTNQPQHF
D gene: NA
J gene: TRBJ1-5
V gene: TRBV18

CDR3 DNA: TGTGCCAGCTCACCTTGGACAGGGGGGAACACTGAAGCTTTCTTT
CDR3 protein: CASSPWTGGNTEAFF
D gene: TRBD1
J gene: TRBJ1-1
V gene: TRBV18

CDR3 DNA: TGTGCCACCAGTAACGGGTTATCCTATGGCTACACCTTC
CDR3 protein: CATSNGLSYGYTF
D gene: NA
J gene: TRBJ1-2
V gene: TRBV24-1

CDR3 DNA: TGTGCCAGCAGCCATCTTGGGACAGGGGGCGTGGGGAACACAGATACGCAGTATTTT
CDR3 protein: CASSHLGTGGVGNTDTQYF
D gene: TRBD1
J gene: TRBJ2-3
V gene: TRBV14

CDR3 DNA: TGTGCCAGTAGTAATGGCCTACAGGGGGCGAGGACCTACGAGCAGTACTTC
CDR3 protein: CASSNGLQGARTYEQYF
D gene: TRBD1
J gene: TRBJ2-7
V gene: TRBV19

CDR3 DNA: TGTGCCAGCAGTTTAGGCAGCGTCACACCCCAGCATTTT
CDR3 protein: CASSLGSVTPQHF
D gene: NA
J gene: TRBJ1-5
V gene: TRBV28

CDR3 DNA: TGTGCCAGCAGTCCGCAACCTAGAAGCGACTCCTACGAGCAGTACTTC
CDR3 protein: CASSPQPRSDSYEQYF
D gene: NA
J gene: TRBJ2-7
V gene: TRBV28

CDR3 DNA: TGTGCCAGCAGTCTCGATGGACAGGGGATAGCGGGAGAGCTGTTTTTT
CDR3 protein: CASSLDGQGIAGELFF
D gene: NA
J gene: TRBJ2-2
V gene: TRBV2